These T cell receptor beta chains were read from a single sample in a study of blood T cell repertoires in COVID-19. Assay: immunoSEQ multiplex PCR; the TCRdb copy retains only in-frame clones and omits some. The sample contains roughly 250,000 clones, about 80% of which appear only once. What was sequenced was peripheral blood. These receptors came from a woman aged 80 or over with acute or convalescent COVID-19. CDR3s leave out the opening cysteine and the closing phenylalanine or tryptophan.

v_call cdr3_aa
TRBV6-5 ASSGGGAGTDTQY
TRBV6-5 ASSTTGTPKNIQY
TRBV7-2 ASSLGQGIYGYT
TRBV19 ASSTGTGLNQPQH
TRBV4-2 ASSQKSVGSYEQY
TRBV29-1 SVRGTTDTQY
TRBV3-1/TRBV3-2 ASSQGAGAQPQH
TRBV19 ASSTGGPEAF
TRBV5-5 ASSHRLAGGLDTQY
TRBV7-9 ASSLWGTSDHNEQF
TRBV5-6 ASSLGVDRVMVNEQF
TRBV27 ASGQGRSNEQF
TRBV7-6 ASSPGSLAPGSSYEQY
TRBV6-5 AVGWGADTQY
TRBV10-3 AISEASQETQY
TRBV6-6 ASSHTRTLDRGKTEAF
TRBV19 ASSRGSGGTQY
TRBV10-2 ASSPIAGVSSSGNTIY
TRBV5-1 ASGEVGALGDEQF
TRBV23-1 ASSREGGLVSPGELF
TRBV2 ASTRRRGGYNEQF
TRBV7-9 ASSPFDRQGSPEAF
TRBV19 ASHSGRTDTQY
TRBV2 ASSPGTSPNTGELF
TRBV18 ASSRDSDNSPLH
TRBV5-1 ASSARQGAETQY
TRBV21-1 ASSKLGDPLLSNSNQPQH
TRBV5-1 ASSSSTGQIDGYT
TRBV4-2 ASSQDVQGPGEQY
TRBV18 ASSSGQKQETQY
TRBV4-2 ASSQSHSSYEQY
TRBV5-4 ASSNTMTGGNTIY
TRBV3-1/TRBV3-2 ASSPAGLGSYEQY
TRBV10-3 AISDKQGIGEAF
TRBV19 ASSLPGSNEQF
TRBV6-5 ASTRQGAHEQF
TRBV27 ASSMSSGMETGELF
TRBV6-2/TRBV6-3 ASSYFAFLAGGTGELF
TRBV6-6 ASSYQGAGNTIY
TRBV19 ASSIAGTAPSPLH
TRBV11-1 ASSGYRGLAKNIQY
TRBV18 ASSPGSEWTYEQY
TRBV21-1 ASSPIRTSGVIIQY
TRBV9 ASSTRDSNYGYT
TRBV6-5 ASTPRGMYNQPQH
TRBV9 ASSTGLAGRDTQY
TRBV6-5 ASRGGLTDSYEQY
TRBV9 ASSAGLAIGVYEQY
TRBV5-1 ASSPNNVVYGYT
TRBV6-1 ASSETWTGVGSGNTIY